This T cell receptor beta chain was recovered during a study of CD8+CD57+ T cells in acquired aplastic anemia. Concerning this clonotype: Its antigen is unknown.

With 1 base removed from V and 2 bases from J, the gap between germline ends came to 9 bases. The germline V gene encodes CDR1 DFQATT and CDR2 SNEGSKA (reference sequence). The CDR3 covers 13 residues. General study results and limits: Comparison of patients with controls identified twenty-nine shared CD8+ CDR3 sequences.

Both TCR beta VDJ combination and CDR3 sequence profiling were carried out. Genomic DNA was the template for this profiling. TCRdb used MiXCR to reprocess the reads, holding one entry per CDR3 protein. Of under 200,000 distinct CDR3 sequences listed, 50% to 75% were seen once; the top ten hold under 60%. The clonotype originates from a human donor in good health. The chain links TRBV20-1 to TRBJ2-7, with D unresolved. The specimen was sorted CD4+, CD8+, or CD8+CD57+ T cells (not recorded which) from PBMCs. The CDR3 loop reads CSARGNPTYEQYF. The CDR3 DNA is TGCAGTGCTAGAGGGAACCCCACCTACGAGCAGTACTTC.